The 23 T cell receptor beta chains below all came from one sample that was sequenced in a study of chemoradiotherapy in HPV16-positive cancers. Some clones are missing from TCRdb's copy, which holds only in-frame ones; the method was immunoSEQ multiplex PCR. The sample carries about 15,000 clones, more than 70% recorded once. Sequences were derived from tumor tissue, sampled from a patient who underwent chemoradiotherapy. The receptor set was obtained from a human donor with HPV-associated anogenital cancer.

For the CDR3, the DNA is TGTGCCAGCAGCTCTGCTCTAATAGCGGGAGAGTCCTACGAGCAGTACTTC. Amino acid sequence: CASSSALIAGESYEQYF. This chain uses TRBV13 with TRBJ2-7; 9 bases agree with TRBD2. V gave up 4 bases and J gave up 1 base; unmatched junction bases: 11. The CDR3 length is 17 residues. In germline, CDR1 is PRHDT, CDR2 FYEKMQ (reference sequence).

The chain has TRBV7-9 and TRBJ1-1; 8 nucleotides agree with TRBD1. Trimming at V came to 1 base and at J to 10 bases, leaving 5 bases not matched to a gene. In germline, CDR1 is SEHNR, CDR2 FQNEAQ (reference sequence). The CDR3 runs 13 residues. Here the CDR3 DNA reads TGTGCCAGCAGCTTAGAGAGACAGGGGCTAGCTTTCTTT. This codes for CASSLERQGLAFF.

V usage is TRBV6-5 and J usage is TRBJ2-6, with D unclear. CDR3 length: 15 amino acids. V was trimmed by 2 bases and J by 0 bases, leaving 5 bases between them. Germline V gene lookup returns CDR1 MNHEY and CDR2 SVGAGI. DNA for the CDR3: TGTGCCAGCAGTTACAGGATCTCTGGGGCCAACGTCCTGACTTTC. This encodes CASSYRISGANVLTF.

The gene calls are TRBV2 and TRBJ2-5, with a possible D match to TRBD1 (6 bases). The CDR3 contains 14 residues. The ends were cut back, 8 bases at V and 5 bases at J, with 18 bases in the middle. In germline, CDR1 is SNHLY, CDR2 FYNNEI. CDR3 region: CASLVTGRGETQYF. CDR3 bases: TGTGCCAGCCTCGTCACCGGCAGGGGCGAGACCCAGTACTTC. The whole variable domain, remainder taken from reference TRBV2 and TRBJ2-5, is EPEVTQTPSHQVTQMGQEVILRCVPISNHLYFYWYRQILGQKVEFLVSFYNNEISEKSEIFDDQFSVERPDGSNFTLKIRSTKLEDSAMYFCASLVTGRGETQYFGPGTRLLVL.

The chain is built from TRBV5-1 and TRBJ2-1; perhaps TRBD2 as D (6 bases). Germline CDR1 is SGHRS and CDR2 is YFSETQ. The CDR3 is made up of 14 amino acids. V was clipped by 5 bases and J by 7 bases, with 16 bases between them. The CDR3 spells CASRLTGAENEQFF. The CDR3 bases are TGCGCCAGCAGACTGACGGGAGCAGAGAATGAGCAGTTCTTC.

The chain has TRBV19 and TRBJ2-1, with a possible D match to TRBD2 (5 bases). The CDR3 totals 15 residues. Germline lookup yields CDR1 LNHDA and CDR2 SQIVND (reference sequence). Trimming took off 5 bases at V and 4 bases at J, with 15 bases between the two ends. CDR3 coding DNA: TGTGCCAGTAGTCCTGAAGCGGATAATTACAATGAGCAGTTCTTC. Translated: CASSPEADNYNEQFF.

V usage is TRBV6-6 and J usage is TRBJ2-7; TRBD2 agrees at 11 bases. The CDR3 consists of 15 residues. With 7 bases clipped from V and 3 bases from J, the junction kept 8 bases outside the gene matches. CDR1 is MNHNY and CDR2 is SVGAGI in the germline V gene (reference sequence). The CDR3 nucleotides are TGTGCCAGCATCGACACTGGGACTAGCGGCTACGAGCAGTACTTC. Its protein product is CASIDTGTSGYEQYF.

This clone was observed a handful of times. The chain employs TRBV5-5 and TRBJ2-1; no clear D. The CDR3 loop spans 14 amino acids. Germline V gene data show CDR1 as SGHKS and CDR2 as YYEKEE (reference sequence). The V end lost 0 bases, the J end lost 10 bases, and 14 bases lay between the germline ends. The CDR3 protein is CASSLVPGSHEQFF. Here the CDR3 DNA reads TGTGCCAGCAGCTTGGTTCCTGGAAGCCACGAGCAGTTCTTC.

This sequence joins TRBV7-8 and TRBJ2-1; 7 bases map to TRBD1. From germline, CDR1 is SGHVS and CDR2 FQNEAQ. V dropped 1 base and J dropped 4; count of bases not matched to a gene: 10. This CDR3 is built from 17 residues. DNA of the CDR3: TGTGCCAGCAGCTTAGGAGTGGGGGACAGCCGATACAATGAGCAGTTCTTC. Translated: CASSLGVGDSRYNEQFF.

The V call is TRBV27, the J call TRBJ2-7; 8 bases fit TRBD2. The CDR3 is 15 amino acids. V lost 5 bases to trimming and J lost 3 bases; unmatched junction nucleotides: 9. The V gene's germline CDR1 is MNHEY and CDR2 SMNVEV (reference sequence). The CDR3 DNA is TGTGCCAGCAGTCCGGCGGCGGGAGGAAACTACGAGCAGTACTTC. Translating it yields CASSPAAGGNYEQYF.

The sample holds a few counts of this clone. The J gene is TRBJ1-4, the V gene TRBV11-1, with 7 bases that match TRBD1. V gave up 4 bases and J gave up 8 bases; unmatched junction bases: 4. The CDR3 contains 13 residues. In germline, CDR1 is SGHAT, CDR2 FQDESV (reference sequence). CDR3 region: CASSYQGDEKLFF. CDR3 coding DNA: TGTGCCAGCAGCTACCAGGGGGACGAAAAACTGTTTTTT.

The chain recombines TRBV7-2 with TRBJ2-7; 9 bases match TRBD2. The CDR3 is made up of 15 amino acids. The germline V gene encodes CDR1 SGHTA and CDR2 FQGNSA. J was trimmed by 4 bases and V by 2 bases; bases with no gene match: 6. Here the CDR3 reads CASSLYSGSFYEQYF. The DNA of the CDR3 is TGTGCCAGCAGCTTATATAGCGGGAGTTTTTACGAGCAGTACTTC.

This chain connects TRBV7-2 to TRBJ1-2; tentatively, D is TRBD1 (6 bases). The CDR3 length is 16 residues. CDR1 is SGHTA, CDR2 FQGNSA, per germline. The V and J ends lost 2 bases and 2 bases respectively, with 15 bases between them. In DNA, the CDR3 is TGTGCCAGCAGCTTATCACAGGGAATCGGCAACTATGGCTACACCTTC. Its protein product is CASSLSQGIGNYGYTF.

The V gene is TRBV5-4, the J gene TRBJ2-5; D may be TRBD1 (6 bases). The DNA end is a closer match to TRBJ2-7, so the J assignment may be wrong. Germline assignment: CDR1 SGHNT and CDR2 YYREEE (reference sequence). The CDR3 consists of 14 residues. The CDR3 coding sequence is TGTGCCAGCAGCTCCTCTGACAGGCCCTACGAGCAGTACTTC. As protein: CASSSSDRPYEQYF.

J is TRBJ2-3 and V is TRBV4-3, with TRBD2 matching 7 bases. The CDR3 sequence is 17 residues long. Trimming removed 0 bases from V and 4 bases from J; junction bases left unmatched: 10. CDR1 is LGHNA and CDR2 is YSLEER in the germline V gene. CDR3: CASSQDPGGGVADTQYF. The CDR3 bases are TGCGCCAGCAGCCAAGATCCCGGCGGGGGAGTAGCAGATACGCAGTATTTT.

J is TRBJ2-5 and V is TRBV4-2, with D tentatively TRBD1 (5 bases). The germline V gene encodes CDR1 LGHNA and CDR2 YNFKEQ. Trimming removed 1 base at V and 5 bases at J, with 11 bases between. The CDR3 runs 14 residues. The CDR3 loop is CASSQVGRAETQYF. CDR3 sequence (DNA): TGTGCCAGCAGCCAAGTTGGCAGGGCGGAGACCCAGTACTTC.

The table lists this clone with a count of one. The J gene is TRBJ2-1, the V gene TRBV6-5, with a possible D match to TRBD2 (6 bases). The germline V and J ends were trimmed by 6 bases and 10 bases, with 19 bases remaining between them. This CDR3 region has 14 residues. CDR1 MNHEY and CDR2 SVGAGI come from the germline V gene. Written as DNA, the CDR3 is TGTGCCAGCAGCTCCGGGACTCCCCTTTTAGAGCAGTTCTTC. This sequence encodes CASSSGTPLLEQFF.

The CDR3 region has the DNA TGCGCCAGCAGTGATCGGGGGTCACAGGCGACTAACTATGGCTACACCTTC. Translated: CASSDRGSQATNYGYTF. The gene calls are TRBV10-2 and TRBJ1-2; D might be TRBD1 (5 bases). The CDR3 runs to 17 residues. Trimming left V 3 bases short and J 0 bases short, with 17 bases between. Germline V gene data show CDR1 as WSHSY and CDR2 as SAAADI.

The chain recombines TRBV6-1 with TRBJ1-1, with D possibly being TRBD1 (5 bases). Trimming took off 1 base at V and 3 bases at J, with 12 bases between the two ends. CDR1 is MNHNS, CDR2 SASEGT, per germline. The CDR3 length is 15 residues. In DNA form, the CDR3 reads TGTGCCAGCAGTGAAGGGTACAGGTTGGACACTGAAGCTTTCTTT. Translating gives CASSEGYRLDTEAFF.

This chain connects TRBV28 to TRBJ2-2; D is undetermined. CDR3 size: 12 residues. Per germline, CDR1 MDHEN and CDR2 SYDVKM. Trimming shortened V by 7 bases and J by 6 bases, and 9 bases separated the two germline ends. This CDR3 is CASIKWAGELFF. CDR3 DNA: TGTGCCAGCATTAAATGGGCCGGGGAGCTGTTTTTT.

The table lists this clone with a few counts. The gene calls are TRBV7-3 and TRBJ2-6; no firm D call. V gave up 0 bases and J gave up 0 bases, with 6 bases separating them. The CDR3 sequence is 16 residues long. CDR1 is SGHTA and CDR2 is FQGTGA in the germline V gene. The DNA of the CDR3 is TGTGCCAGCAGCTTAACGCAAGTCTCTGGGGCCAACGTCCTGACTTTC. This codes for CASSLTQVSGANVLTF.

V is TRBV2 and J is TRBJ2-5; D remains ambiguous. V was pared by 11 bases and J by 1 base, with 5 bases between. The CDR3 consists of 10 residues. The germline gives CDR1 SNHLY, CDR2 FYNNEI. The CDR3 loop is CAAFQETQYF. CDR3 bases: TGTGCCGCCTTCCAAGAGACCCAGTACTTC.

The chain combines TRBV6-1 with TRBJ1-4; D remains unclear. The CDR3 spans 15 residues. Germline V gene data show CDR1 as MNHNS and CDR2 as SASEGT. The V and J ends lost 3 bases and 7 bases respectively, with 15 bases between them. CDR3: CASSDQPPPGEKLFF. The CDR3 DNA reads TGTGCCAGCAGTGACCAGCCCCCCCCGGGTGAAAAACTGTTTTTT.